These 17 T cell receptor beta chains originate from one sample sequenced in a study of shared clonotypes between healthy human individuals. Assay used: immunoSEQ multiplex PCR; TCRdb lists only in-frame clones, some missing. The sample yields about 2.3 million clones, 92% seen once. Material: naive CD4+ T cells from PBMCs. Subset meaning: CD45RA+ positively selected. The receptors shown here come from a man younger than 30 in good health. Some clones in this sample may be carry-over from other donors' samples.

This sequence joins TRBV2 and TRBJ1-5, with D possibly TRBD1 on 6 matching bases. V was pared by 1 base and J by 0 bases, with 10 bases between. Looked up from germline, CDR1 is SNHLY and CDR2 is FYNNEI. There are 16 residues in the CDR3. The CDR3: CASSEDRAYSNQPQHF. The CDR3 nucleotides read TGTGCCAGCAGTGAAGACAGGGCATATAGCAATCAGCCCCAGCATTTT.

J is TRBJ1-3 and V is TRBV25-1; D is undetermined. CDR3 length: 14 residues. V lost 6 bases to trimming and J lost 2 bases, with 11 bases between them. Germline values: CDR1 MGHDK, CDR2 SYGVNS. DNA of the CDR3: TGTGCCAGCAGGGCAGCTTCTACTGGAAACACCATATATTTT. Residues: CASRAASTGNTIYF.

The J gene is TRBJ2-2, the V gene TRBV7-2, with TRBD2 as a possible D gene (6 bases). This CDR3 has 16 amino acids. CDR1 SGHTA and CDR2 FQGNSA come from the germline V gene. The germline V and J ends were trimmed by 4 bases and 6 bases, with 18 bases remaining between them. The CDR3 spells CASSSAKRATPGELFF. The CDR3 nucleotides are TGTGCCAGCAGCTCCGCGAAGCGGGCAACCCCCGGGGAGCTGTTTTTT.

The CDR3: CAISGSGGGGRNEQFF. The CDR3, as DNA: TGTGCCATCAGTGGGTCAGGGGGCGGGGGTCGTAATGAGCAGTTCTTC. The chain links TRBV10-3 to TRBJ2-1; D is possibly TRBD1 (8 bases). V gave up 4 bases and J gave up 7 bases, with 20 bases separating them. Germline V gene sequence: CDR1 ENHRY, CDR2 SYGVKD. This CDR3 is built from 16 residues.

The rearrangement links TRBV11-3 to TRBJ2-1, with 7 bases identical to TRBD2. Per the germline V gene, CDR1 is SGHNT and CDR2 is YENEEA. The V segment lost 5 bases and the J segment 8 bases; nucleotides outside the gene matches: 6. The CDR3 is made up of 13 amino acids. CDR3 nucleotides: TGTGCCAGCAGCCTCGGGACTACTGATGAGCAGTTCTTC. Protein sequence: CASSLGTTDEQFF.

The V gene is TRBV28, the J gene TRBJ1-2; tentative D call: TRBD1 (5 bases). The germline V gene encodes CDR1 MDHEN and CDR2 SYDVKM. V shed 3 bases and J shed 3 bases, with 14 bases lying between them. CDR3 size: 15 residues. In nucleotides, the CDR3 is TGTGCCAGCAGTTTCGGTCGACAGTCCTACTATGGCTACACCTTC. Its translation: CASSFGRQSYYGYTF.

This chain connects TRBV6-1 to TRBJ2-7, with 7 bases lining up with TRBD1. This CDR3 is 17 amino acids long. The ends lost 0 bases at V and 3 bases at J; junction bases unmatched: 11. Germline V gene sequence: CDR1 MNHNS, CDR2 SASEGT. The CDR3 loop is CASSEAGRGRGIYEQYF. In nucleotides, the CDR3 is TGTGCCAGCAGTGAAGCGGGTCGGGGCAGGGGGATCTACGAGCAGTACTTC.

The rearrangement uses TRBV11-2 and TRBJ2-7; D gene ambiguous. The germline CDR1 and CDR2 sequences are SGHAT and FQNNGV. V lost 5 bases, J lost 5 bases, and 7 bases lay in between. The CDR3 runs to 11 residues. The CDR3 region has the DNA TGTGCCAGCAGCCCCCGGCACGAGCAGTACTTC. It encodes CASSPRHEQYF.

The CDR3: CASSLGLAGVSAGELFF. Here the CDR3 DNA reads TGTGCCAGCAGCTTAGGGCTAGCGGGAGTGAGCGCCGGGGAGCTGTTTTTT. The chain joins TRBV11-3 to TRBJ2-2, with TRBD2 matching 10 bases. CDR3 length: 17 residues. The junction had 8 bases not matched to a gene; V was cut back by 1 base and J by 6 bases. Germline CDR1 is SGHNT and CDR2 is YENEEA.

Written as DNA, the CDR3 is TGTGCCAGCAGCTTATACAGGACTAGCACAGATACGCAGTATTTT. Translating gives CASSLYRTSTDTQYF. The J gene is TRBJ2-3, the V gene TRBV11-1; D tentatively reads TRBD1 or TRBD2 (5 bases each). The CDR3 covers 15 residues. Trimming shortened V by 2 bases and J by 0 bases, and 9 bases separated the two germline ends. Germline V gives CDR1 SGHAT, CDR2 FQDESV (reference sequence).

The chain joins TRBV27 to TRBJ2-6, with TRBD1 identical over 9 bases. CDR3 size: 17 residues. The J segment lost 3 bases and the V segment lost 5 bases, leaving 8 bases of the junction unmatched. Germline V CDR1 and CDR2: MNHEY, SMNVEV (reference sequence). In nucleotides, the CDR3 is TGTGCCAGCAGTCCCGATCGACAGGGGGTTGGGGCCAACGTCCTGACTTTC. Translated: CASSPDRQGVGANVLTF.

This chain connects TRBV18 to TRBJ2-7, with 8 bases fitting TRBD2. Germline V lookup: CDR1 KGHSH, CDR2 LQKENI. Trimming at V came to 6 bases and at J to 4 bases, leaving 5 bases not matched to a gene. This CDR3 region has 13 residues. As DNA, the CDR3 is TGTGCCAGCTCCTCGGGAGGGCAATACGAGCAGTACTTC. Translated: CASSSGGQYEQYF.

The V gene is TRBV13, the J gene TRBJ2-5; TRBD2 matches at 9 bases. CDR3 length: 16 amino acids. In germline, CDR1 is PRHDT, CDR2 FYEKMQ (reference sequence). With V trimmed by 5 bases and J by 5 bases, 12 bases remained unmatched. CDR3 region: CASSRRRLAAWETQYF. As DNA, the CDR3 is TGTGCCAGCAGCCGACGGAGACTAGCGGCCTGGGAGACCCAGTACTTC.

The V gene is TRBV4-1, the J gene TRBJ2-1; D unclear. The CDR3 sequence is 15 residues long. Germline CDR1 and CDR2: MGHRA and YSYEKL. Trimming stripped 5 bases from V and 7 bases from J, with 18 bases between. CDR3 sequence reads: CASSTYISSGNEQFF. CDR3 coding DNA: TGCGCCAGCAGCACTTATATCTCGAGTGGGAATGAGCAGTTCTTC.

The chain combines TRBV19 with TRBJ2-7; TRBD2 matches at 7 bases. Per the germline V gene, CDR1 is LNHDA and CDR2 is SQIVND (reference sequence). J gave up 1 base and V 3 bases, and 6 bases lay outside the gene matches. There are 15 residues in the CDR3. The CDR3 loop is CASSITSVLSYEQYF. The CDR3 DNA is TGTGCCAGTAGTATCACTAGCGTCCTTTCCTACGAGCAGTACTTC.

The CDR3 sequence: CASSERYNEQFF. CDR3 in DNA: TGCGCCAGCAGTGAGCGGTACAATGAGCAGTTCTTC. This chain joins TRBV10-2 and TRBJ2-1; D unresolved. The germline CDR1 and CDR2 sequences are WSHSY and SAAADI. The CDR3 has 12 amino acids. With 2 bases removed from V and 4 bases from J, the gap between germline ends came to 3 bases.

A word on this clone: A read error may be the cause here, since a much bigger clone is one base away. This sample also contains other DNA sequences that code for the same CDR3. The CDR3 DNA sequence: TGCGCCAGCAGCTTAGAGGGGAACACTGAAGCTTTCTTT. Amino acid sequence: CASSLEGNTEAFF. The rearrangement uses TRBV5-1 and TRBJ1-1; D gene unclear. CDR3 size: 13 residues. V was cut by 2 bases and J by 1 base, with 6 bases left in between. Germline assignment: CDR1 SGHRS and CDR2 YFSETQ. The variable domain in full, completed from reference TRBV5-1 and TRBJ1-1, reads KAGVTQTPRYLIKTRGQQVTLSCSPISGHRSVSWYQQTPGQGLQFLFEYFSETQRNKGNFPGRFSGRQFSNSRSEMNVSTLELGDSALYLCASSLEGNTEAFFGQGTRLTVV.